These 10 T cell receptor beta chains were sequenced from one sample in a study of T-cell reconstitution after alpha-beta-depleted transplantation in children. A TCRbeta library incorporating unique molecular identifiers was prepared. TCRdb used MiXCR to reprocess the PCR reads, holding one entry per CDR3 protein. The top ten clones hold around 4.5% of a sample with 700,000 to 950,000 distinct CDR3 sequences, 16% of them seen once. The source material was PBMCs, mostly from graft donor cells, sampled 360 days after TCRalphabeta/CD19-depleted stem cell transplant. The receptor source for this set is a male patient aged 10 to 17 who had a stem cell transplant for acute lymphoblastic leukemia, so the T cells may come from the graft donor.

This clonotype was seen only a few times. This rearrangement joins TRBV9 to TRBJ2-1; D remains ambiguous. V gave up 0 bases and J gave up 4 bases, with 11 bases separating them. Germline V gene lookup returns CDR1 SGDLS and CDR2 YYNGEE. The CDR3 is 15 residues long. CDR3 residues: CASSVDGRRYNEQFF. DNA for the CDR3: TGTGCCAGCAGCGTAGACGGGCGCCGATACAATGAGCAGTTCTTC.

The V and J genes are TRBV5-1 and TRBJ2-7, with 7 bases lining up with TRBD2. After removal of 3 bases from V and 4 bases from J, the junction contained 4 bases not matched to a gene. CDR3 length: 13 amino acids. The germline V gene has CDR1 SGHRS and CDR2 YFSETQ. The CDR3 loop reads CASSWRERYEQYF. CDR3 sequence (DNA): TGCGCCAGCAGCTGGCGGGAGCGATACGAGCAGTACTTC. Together with reference TRBV5-1 and TRBJ2-7, the CDR3 gives the full variable domain: KAGVTQTPRYLIKTRGQQVTLSCSPISGHRSVSWYQQTPGQGLQFLFEYFSETQRNKGNFPGRFSGRQFSNSRSEMNVSTLELGDSALYLCASSWRERYEQYFGPGTRLTVT.

This clonotype was seen a few times. V is TRBV11-2 and J is TRBJ2-3; 7 bases match TRBD2. V shed 1 base and J 5 bases; nucleotides not matched to a gene: 6. The germline gives CDR1 SGHAT, CDR2 FQNNGV. This CDR3 is 15 amino acids long. The CDR3 sequence: CASSLAAGVGDTQYF. The CDR3 DNA sequence: TGTGCCAGCAGCTTAGCGGCGGGAGTGGGAGATACGCAGTATTTT.

This clonotype was recorded once. The V call is TRBV29-1, the J call TRBJ2-7; 15 nucleotides line up with TRBD2. The germline V gene has CDR1 SQVTM and CDR2 ANQGSEA. Germline trimming cut 7 bases from V and 1 base from J; bases unmatched to any gene: 5. This CDR3 has 15 amino acids. This CDR3 reads CSADGLAGGSYEQYF. The CDR3, as DNA: TGCAGCGCCGACGGACTAGCGGGAGGGTCCTACGAGCAGTACTTC.

This clonotype came up a few times. V is TRBV7-9 and J is TRBJ2-1; a possible D gene is TRBD2 (5 bases). The CDR3 runs 16 residues. V lost 4 bases and J 3 bases, leaving 16 bases between the germline ends. Germline V CDR1 and CDR2: SEHNR, FQNEAQ (reference sequence). In nucleotides, the CDR3 is TGTGCCAGCAGCTGGAATTGGCGGAGGCACTACAATGAGCAGTTCTTC. Its translation: CASSWNWRRHYNEQFF.

The chain recombines TRBV20-1 with TRBJ1-3, with D tentatively TRBD1 (6 bases). The CDR3 totals 14 residues. The germline V and J ends were trimmed by 0 bases and 4 bases, with 10 bases remaining between them. Germline values: CDR1 DFQATT, CDR2 SNEGSKA (reference sequence). The CDR3 DNA sequence: TGCAGTGCTAGAGACAGGGGACACGGAAACACCATATATTTT. This gives the protein CSARDRGHGNTIYF.

The chain joins TRBV2 to TRBJ1-5; 7 bases match TRBD1. The CDR3 runs 14 residues. CDR1 is SNHLY and CDR2 is FYNNEI in the germline V gene. V was pared by 8 bases and J by 4 bases, with 8 bases of the junction left unmatched. In DNA form, the CDR3 reads TGTGCCAGCTATGCAGGGGGGACTAATCAGCCCCAGCATTTT. It encodes CASYAGGTNQPQHF. Together with reference TRBV2 and TRBJ1-5, the CDR3 gives the full variable domain: EPEVTQTPSHQVTQMGQEVILRCVPISNHLYFYWYRQILGQKVEFLVSFYNNEISEKSEIFDDQFSVERPDGSNFTLKIRSTKLEDSAMYFCASYAGGTNQPQHFGDGTRLSIL.

Many counts were recorded for this clonotype. V is TRBV20-1 and J is TRBJ2-1, with D tentatively TRBD1 (5 bases). The germline V and J ends were trimmed by 1 base and 2 bases, with 9 bases remaining between them. The CDR3 runs to 14 residues. Germline values: CDR1 DFQATT, CDR2 SNEGSKA (reference sequence). This CDR3 is CSARGDRPYNEQFF. In DNA, the CDR3 is TGCAGTGCTAGAGGAGACAGACCCTACAATGAGCAGTTCTTC.

This clonotype was recorded a few times. CDR3 region: CSAREASGRYNEQFF. In nucleotides, the CDR3 is TGCAGTGCTAGAGAAGCTAGCGGGAGATACAATGAGCAGTTCTTC. This rearrangement joins TRBV20-1 to TRBJ2-1, with 10 positions matching TRBD2. Germline CDR1 DFQATT, CDR2 SNEGSKA (reference sequence). The CDR3 has 15 residues. With V trimmed by 0 bases and J by 4 bases, 3 bases remained unmatched.

The gene calls are TRBV5-1 and TRBJ1-2, with D possibly being TRBD1 (6 bases). The germline gives CDR1 SGHRS, CDR2 YFSETQ. This CDR3 region has 16 residues. With 2 bases removed from V and 2 bases from J, the gap between germline ends came to 16 bases. CDR3 nucleotide sequence: TGCGCCAGCAGCTTTCCAGGACAGCACTTGAACTATGGCTACACCTTC. Its protein is CASSFPGQHLNYGYTF. Complete variable domain (other parts from reference TRBV5-1 and TRBJ1-2): KAGVTQTPRYLIKTRGQQVTLSCSPISGHRSVSWYQQTPGQGLQFLFEYFSETQRNKGNFPGRFSGRQFSNSRSEMNVSTLELGDSALYLCASSFPGQHLNYGYTFGSGTRLTVV.